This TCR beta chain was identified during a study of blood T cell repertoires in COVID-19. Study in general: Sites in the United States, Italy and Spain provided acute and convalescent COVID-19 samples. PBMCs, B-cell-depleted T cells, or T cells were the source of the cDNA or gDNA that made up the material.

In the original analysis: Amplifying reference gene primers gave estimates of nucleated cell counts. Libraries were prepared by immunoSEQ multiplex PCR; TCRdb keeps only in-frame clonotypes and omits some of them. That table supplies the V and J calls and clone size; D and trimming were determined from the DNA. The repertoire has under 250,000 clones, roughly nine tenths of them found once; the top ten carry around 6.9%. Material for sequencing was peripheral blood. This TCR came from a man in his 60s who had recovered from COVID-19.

CDR3 sequence (DNA): TGTGCCAGCAGCGCCGGGACAATCTTCTACAATGAGCAGTTCTTC. Amino acid sequence: CASSAGTIFYNEQFF. This chain uses TRBV6-5 with TRBJ2-1, with D possibly being TRBD1 (6 bases). This CDR3 region has 15 residues. Germline V gene data show CDR1 as MNHEY and CDR2 as SVGAGI. The ends were cut back, 6 bases at V and 3 bases at J, with 15 bases in the middle.